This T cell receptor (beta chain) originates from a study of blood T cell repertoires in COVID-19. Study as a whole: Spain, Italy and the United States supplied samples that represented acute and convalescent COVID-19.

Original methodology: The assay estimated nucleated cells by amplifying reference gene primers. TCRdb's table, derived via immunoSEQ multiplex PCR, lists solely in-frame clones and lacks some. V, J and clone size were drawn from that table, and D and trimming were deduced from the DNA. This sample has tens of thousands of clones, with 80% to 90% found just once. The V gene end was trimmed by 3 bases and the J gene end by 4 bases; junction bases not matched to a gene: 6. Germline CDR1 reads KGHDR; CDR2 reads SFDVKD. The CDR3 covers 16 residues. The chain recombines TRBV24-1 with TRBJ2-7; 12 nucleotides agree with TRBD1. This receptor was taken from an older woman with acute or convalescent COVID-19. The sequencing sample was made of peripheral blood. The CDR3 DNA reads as TGTGCCACCAGTGATGGGACAGGGGGCGCGAGGTACGAGCAGTACTTC. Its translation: CATSDGTGGARYEQYF.